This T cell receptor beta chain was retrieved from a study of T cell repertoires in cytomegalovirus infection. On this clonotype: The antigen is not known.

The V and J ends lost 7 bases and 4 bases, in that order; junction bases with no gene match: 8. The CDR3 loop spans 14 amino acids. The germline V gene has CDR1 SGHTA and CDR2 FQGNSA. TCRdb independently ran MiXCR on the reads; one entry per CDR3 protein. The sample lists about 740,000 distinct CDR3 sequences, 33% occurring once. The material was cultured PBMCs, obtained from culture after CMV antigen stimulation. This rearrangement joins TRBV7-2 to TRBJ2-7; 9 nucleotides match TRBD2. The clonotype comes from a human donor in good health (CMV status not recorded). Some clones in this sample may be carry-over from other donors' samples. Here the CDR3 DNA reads TGTGCCAGCACTCGACTAAGCGGGGGGTACGAGCAGTACTTC. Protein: CASTRLSGGYEQYF.